The 5 T cell receptor beta chains given below trace back to one sample, sequenced in a study of control samples from healthy donors and cancer patients (dated by TCRdb to 2020 to 2022). The library was made by the immunoSEQ multiplex PCR assay. TCRdb re-hosts the immuneACCESS table, in-frame sequences only. Its copies lack some clones; in the studies checked, an unresolved V gene accounts for under half of them, and the cause for the rest is not known. In this sample the table shows over 100,000 clones, around 88% of which occur a single time. The top ten constitute roughly 3.4% of the sample. Sequencing was performed on blood. The receptors here all came from a man aged 35-49 years in good health.

This rearrangement joins TRBV10-1 to TRBJ1-6, with D possibly matching TRBD1 (5 bases). The ends were cut back, 0 bases at V and 7 bases at J, with 10 bases in the middle. The CDR3 contains 15 residues. Germline assignment: CDR1 WNHNN and CDR2 SYGVQD (reference sequence). CDR3 bases: TGCGCCAGCAGTGAGTCTCGTGACAGCAATTCACCCCTCCACTTT. Protein: CASSESRDSNSPLHF.

V is TRBV2 and J is TRBJ1-6; 10 positions agree with TRBD1. The germline CDR1 and CDR2 sequences are SNHLY and FYNNEI. This CDR3 comprises 13 residues. V lost 4 bases, J lost 11 bases, and 2 bases stayed unmatched. CDR3 in DNA: TGTGCCAGCAGTGGAGACAGGGGGCCACCCCTCCACTTT. As protein: CASSGDRGPPLHF.

The chain employs TRBV12-5 and TRBJ2-7, with 8 positions matching TRBD1. V lost 2 bases and J lost 1; bases outside the gene matches: 7. The CDR3 runs to 16 residues. Germline V lookup: CDR1 LGHNT, CDR2 FRNRAP. CDR3 DNA sequence: TGTGCTAGTGGTTTGCCATCGGGGACAGGATCCTACGAGCAGTACTTC. This gives the protein CASGLPSGTGSYEQYF.

The V call is TRBV6-5, the J call TRBJ1-2; no reliable D call. CDR1 MNHEY and CDR2 SVGAGI come from the germline V gene. The CDR3 is 13 amino acids. V gave up 0 bases and J gave up 4 bases, with 6 bases separating them. The DNA for the CDR3 is TGTGCCAGCAGTTACTCGGGGATCTATGGCTACACCTTC. Translation: CASSYSGIYGYTF.

The gene calls are TRBV27 and TRBJ2-3; D unclear. The germline CDR1 and CDR2 sequences are MNHEY and SMNVEV (reference sequence). V lost 3 bases, J lost 2 bases, and 6 bases lay in between. CDR3 length: 13 amino acids. The CDR3 protein is CASSFTHTDTQYF. In DNA form, the CDR3 reads TGTGCCAGCAGTTTCACCCACACAGATACGCAGTATTTT.